These T cell receptor beta chains were read from a single sample in a study of chemoradiotherapy in HPV16-positive cancers. The assay was immunoSEQ multiplex PCR, and TCRdb's table has in-frame clones only and misses some. The specimen's table records about a dozen clones. The sequencing here drew on tumor tissue, taken from a patient who underwent chemoradiotherapy. These TCRs come from a human donor with HPV-associated anogenital cancer. Both conserved end residues are part of each CDR3. Fields, in order: CDR3 protein, CDR3 DNA, D gene, clone size, J gene, V gene. The D gene is left open where the match is weak. Clone sizes are given selectively: once, few, many, or a class where the clone is expanded.

CASSLVGQGALETQYF,TGTGCCAGCAGCTTAGTTGGACAGGGGGCTTTAGAGACCCAGTACTTC,TRBD1,NA,TRBJ2-5,TRBV11-2
CASSLFGTGAGVGYTF,TGTGCCAGCAGCTTATTCGGGACAGGCGCGGGAGTTGGCTACACCTTC,TRBD1,NA,TRBJ1-2,TRBV11-2
CASRSRGYKVHNEKLFF,TGTGCCAGCAGGTCACGAGGCTACAAGGTGCATAATGAAAAACTGTTTTTT,NA,NA,TRBJ1-4,TRBV21-1
CASSPGGVNTEAFF,TGTGCCAGCAGCCCAGGGGGGGTGAACACTGAAGCTTTCTTT,TRBD1,NA,TRBJ1-1,TRBV7-9
CASSWASVPQSRANVLTF,TGTGCCAGCAGCTGGGCATCAGTGCCACAAAGTCGGGCCAACGTCCTGACTTTC,NA,once,TRBJ2-6,TRBV7-7
CAISGTSKGEQFF,TGTGCCATCAGTGGGACTAGCAAAGGTGAGCAGTTCTTC,TRBD2,NA,TRBJ2-1,TRBV10-3